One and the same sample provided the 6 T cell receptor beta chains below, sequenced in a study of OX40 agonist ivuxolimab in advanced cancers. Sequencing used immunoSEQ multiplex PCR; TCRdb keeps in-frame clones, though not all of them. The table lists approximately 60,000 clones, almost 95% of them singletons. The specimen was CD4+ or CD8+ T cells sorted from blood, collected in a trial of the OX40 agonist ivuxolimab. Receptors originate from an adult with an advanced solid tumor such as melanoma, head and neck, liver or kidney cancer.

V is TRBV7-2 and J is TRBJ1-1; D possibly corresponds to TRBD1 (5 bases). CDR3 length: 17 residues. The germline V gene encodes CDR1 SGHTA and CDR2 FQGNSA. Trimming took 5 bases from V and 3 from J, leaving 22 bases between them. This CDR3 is CASSPRDPRRVDTEAFF. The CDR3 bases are TGTGCCAGCAGCCCCAGGGACCCCAGGAGGGTGGACACTGAAGCTTTCTTT.

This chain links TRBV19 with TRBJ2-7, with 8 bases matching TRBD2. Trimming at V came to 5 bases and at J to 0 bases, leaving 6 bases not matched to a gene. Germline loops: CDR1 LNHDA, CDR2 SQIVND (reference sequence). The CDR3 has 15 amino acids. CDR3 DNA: TGTGCCAGTAGTTGGAGTAGCGGGACCTCCTACGAGCAGTACTTC. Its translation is CASSWSSGTSYEQYF.

CDR3 coding DNA: TGTGCAAGTCGCCCCGTTGGGACTAGCGGGAGTCTCCGATCCTACGAGCAGTACTTC. The encoded protein is CASRPVGTSGSLRSYEQYF. V usage is TRBV12-2 and J usage is TRBJ2-7; the table's D call of TRBD2 was not tested on the DNA. TRBV12-2 is a documented pseudogene. This CDR3 spans 19 amino acids.

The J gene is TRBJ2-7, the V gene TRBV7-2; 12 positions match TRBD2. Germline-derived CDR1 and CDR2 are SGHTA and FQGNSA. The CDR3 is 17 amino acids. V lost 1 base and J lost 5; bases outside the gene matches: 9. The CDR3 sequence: CASSLGAPSGRVDEQYF. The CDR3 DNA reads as TGTGCCAGCAGCTTAGGGGCCCCTAGCGGGAGGGTCGACGAGCAGTACTTC.

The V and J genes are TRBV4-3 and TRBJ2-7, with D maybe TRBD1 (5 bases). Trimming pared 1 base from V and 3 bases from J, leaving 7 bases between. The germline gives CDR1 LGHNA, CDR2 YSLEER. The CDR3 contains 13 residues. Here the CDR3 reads CASSQGQNYEQYF. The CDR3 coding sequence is TGCGCCAGCAGCCAAGGACAGAACTACGAGCAGTACTTC.

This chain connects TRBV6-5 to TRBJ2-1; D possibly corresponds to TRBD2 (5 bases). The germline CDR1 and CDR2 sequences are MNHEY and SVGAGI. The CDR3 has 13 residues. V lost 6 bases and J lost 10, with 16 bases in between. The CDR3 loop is CASSPGILGEQFF. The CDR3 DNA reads TGTGCCAGCAGCCCCGGGATTCTCGGGGAGCAGTTCTTC.